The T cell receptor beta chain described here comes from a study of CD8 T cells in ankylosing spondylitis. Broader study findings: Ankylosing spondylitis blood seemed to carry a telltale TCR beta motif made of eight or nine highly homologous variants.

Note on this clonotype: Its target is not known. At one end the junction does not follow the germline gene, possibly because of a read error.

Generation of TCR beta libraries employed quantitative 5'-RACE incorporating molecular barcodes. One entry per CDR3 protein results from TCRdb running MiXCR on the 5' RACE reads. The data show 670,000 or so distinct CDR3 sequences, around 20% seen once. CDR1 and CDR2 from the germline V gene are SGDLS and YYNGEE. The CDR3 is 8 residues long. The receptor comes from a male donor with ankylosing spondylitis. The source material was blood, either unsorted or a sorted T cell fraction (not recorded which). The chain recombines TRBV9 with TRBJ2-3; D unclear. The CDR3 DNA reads TGTGCCAGCAGGAACGTTAATTTT. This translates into CASRNVNF.